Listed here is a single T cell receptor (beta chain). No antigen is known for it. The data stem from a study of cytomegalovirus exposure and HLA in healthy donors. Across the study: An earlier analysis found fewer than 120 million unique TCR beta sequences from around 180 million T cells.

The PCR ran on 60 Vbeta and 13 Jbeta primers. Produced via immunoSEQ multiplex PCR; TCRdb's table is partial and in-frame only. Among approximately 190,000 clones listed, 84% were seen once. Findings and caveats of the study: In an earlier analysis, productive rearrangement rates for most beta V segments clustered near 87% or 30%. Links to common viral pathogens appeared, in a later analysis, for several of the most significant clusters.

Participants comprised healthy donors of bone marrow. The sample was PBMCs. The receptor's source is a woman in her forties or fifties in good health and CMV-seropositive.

The DNA for the CDR3 is TGTGCCAGCAGCCCGAAGGACAGGGAAGGCACCGGGGAGCTGTTTTTT. Its protein product is CASSPKDREGTGELFF. J is TRBJ2-2 and V is TRBV5-4; 8 bases are a match to TRBD1. Germline CDR1 SGHNT, CDR2 YYREEE (reference sequence). V dropped 4 bases and J dropped 4; count of bases not matched to a gene: 9. The CDR3 has 16 amino acids.